This TCR beta chain was documented in a study of shared clonotypes between healthy human individuals. The wider study: With ages of 18 to 49, the donors were a couple of women and a few men.

The germline gives CDR1 SGHNT, CDR2 YYREEE (reference sequence). The CDR3 covers 13 residues. V lost 1 base and J lost 3, with 7 bases in between. Each cell subset's genomic DNA was divided evenly among several immunoSEQ plates. The repertoire was sequenced with immunoSEQ multiplex PCR; TCRdb's copy has only in-frame clones and lacks some. The data contain 550,000 to 700,000 clones, more than 70% of them seen just once; the ten biggest clones take up around 1.8%. The genes are TRBV5-4 and TRBJ2-5; D is uncertain. This TCR was sampled from a woman between 25 and 40 years old in good health. The specimen was memory CD4+ T cells sorted from blood. Subset here: CD45RA-negative fraction. The CDR3 loop is CASSLTVEETQYF. The CDR3 DNA is TGTGCCAGCAGCTTGACAGTAGAAGAGACCCAGTACTTC.